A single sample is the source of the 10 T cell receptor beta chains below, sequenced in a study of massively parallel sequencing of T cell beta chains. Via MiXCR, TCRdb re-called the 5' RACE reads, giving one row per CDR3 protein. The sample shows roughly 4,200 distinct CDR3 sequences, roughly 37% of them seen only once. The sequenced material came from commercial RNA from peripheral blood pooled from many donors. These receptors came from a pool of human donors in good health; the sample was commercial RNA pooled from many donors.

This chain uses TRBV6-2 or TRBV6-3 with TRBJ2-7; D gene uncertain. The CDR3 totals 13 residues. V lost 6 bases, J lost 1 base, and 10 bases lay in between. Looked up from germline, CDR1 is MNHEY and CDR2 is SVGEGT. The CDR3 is CASRLLGSYEQYF. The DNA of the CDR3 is TGTGCCAGCAGGCTTCTAGGGTCCTACGAGCAGTACTTC.

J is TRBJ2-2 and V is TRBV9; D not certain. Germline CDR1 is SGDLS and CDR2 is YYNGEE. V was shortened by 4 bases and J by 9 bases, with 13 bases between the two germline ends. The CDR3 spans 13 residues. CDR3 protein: CASSPDGNRELFF. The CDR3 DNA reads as TGTGCCAGCAGCCCGGATGGAAACCGGGAGCTGTTTTTT.

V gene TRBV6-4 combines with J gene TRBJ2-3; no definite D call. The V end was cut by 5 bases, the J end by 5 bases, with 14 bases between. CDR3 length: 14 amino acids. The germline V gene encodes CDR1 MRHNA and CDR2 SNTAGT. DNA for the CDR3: TGTGCCAGCAGTACGGACGGGTGGGGAGATACGCAGTATTTT. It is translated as CASSTDGWGDTQYF.

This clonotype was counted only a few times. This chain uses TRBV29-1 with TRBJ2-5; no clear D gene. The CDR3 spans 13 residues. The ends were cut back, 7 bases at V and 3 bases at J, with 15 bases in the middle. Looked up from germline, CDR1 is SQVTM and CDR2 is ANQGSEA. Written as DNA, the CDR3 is TGCAGCGCAGAAGCAGTTCCCAAAGAGACCCAGTACTTC. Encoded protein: CSAEAVPKETQYF.

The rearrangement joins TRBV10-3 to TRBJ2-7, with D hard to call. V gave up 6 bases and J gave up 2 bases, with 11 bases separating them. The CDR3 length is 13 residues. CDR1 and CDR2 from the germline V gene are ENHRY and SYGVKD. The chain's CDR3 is CAISSDHPYEQYF. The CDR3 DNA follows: TGTGCCATCAGCTCCGACCACCCCTACGAGCAGTACTTC.

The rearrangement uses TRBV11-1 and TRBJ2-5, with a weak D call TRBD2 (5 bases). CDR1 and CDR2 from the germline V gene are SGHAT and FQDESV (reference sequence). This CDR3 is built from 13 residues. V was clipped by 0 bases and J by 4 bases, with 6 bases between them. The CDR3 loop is CASSLAGRETQYF. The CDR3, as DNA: TGTGCCAGCAGCTTAGCTGGGAGAGAGACCCAGTACTTC.

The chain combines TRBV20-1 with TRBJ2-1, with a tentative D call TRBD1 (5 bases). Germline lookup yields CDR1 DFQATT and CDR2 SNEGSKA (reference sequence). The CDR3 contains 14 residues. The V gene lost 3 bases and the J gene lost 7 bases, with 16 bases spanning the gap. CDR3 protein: CSASPVTGGNEQFF. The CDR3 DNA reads TGCAGTGCTAGTCCGGTTACAGGTGGGAATGAGCAGTTCTTC.

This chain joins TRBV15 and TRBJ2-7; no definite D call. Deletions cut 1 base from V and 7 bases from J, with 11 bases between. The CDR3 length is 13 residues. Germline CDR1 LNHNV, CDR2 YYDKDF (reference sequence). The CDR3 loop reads CATSRVLAEEQYF. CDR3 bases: TGTGCCACCAGCAGAGTTTTGGCTGAAGAGCAGTACTTC.

DNA of the CDR3: TGTGCCAGCAGCTTAGCTGGACTGGAAGGGAGCCAGTACTTC. It is translated as CASSLAGLEGSQYF. This chain links TRBV7-6 with TRBJ2-5, with D maybe TRBD2 (5 bases). Trimming left V 0 bases short and J 10 bases short, with 15 bases between. The CDR3 loop spans 14 amino acids. CDR1 and CDR2 (germline): SGHVS, FNYEAQ.

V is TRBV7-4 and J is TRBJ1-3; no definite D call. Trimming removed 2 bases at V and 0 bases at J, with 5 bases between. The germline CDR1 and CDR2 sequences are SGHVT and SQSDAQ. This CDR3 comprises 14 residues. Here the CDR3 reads CASSLYTSGNTIYF. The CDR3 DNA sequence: TGTGCCAGCAGCTTATACACCTCTGGAAACACCATATATTTT. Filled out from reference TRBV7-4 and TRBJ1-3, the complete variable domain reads GAGVSQSPRYKVAKRGRDVALRCDSISGHVTLYWYRQTLGQGSEVLTYSQSDAQRDKSGRPSGRFSAERPERSVSTLKIQRTEQGDSAVYLCASSLYTSGNTIYFGEGSWLTVV.